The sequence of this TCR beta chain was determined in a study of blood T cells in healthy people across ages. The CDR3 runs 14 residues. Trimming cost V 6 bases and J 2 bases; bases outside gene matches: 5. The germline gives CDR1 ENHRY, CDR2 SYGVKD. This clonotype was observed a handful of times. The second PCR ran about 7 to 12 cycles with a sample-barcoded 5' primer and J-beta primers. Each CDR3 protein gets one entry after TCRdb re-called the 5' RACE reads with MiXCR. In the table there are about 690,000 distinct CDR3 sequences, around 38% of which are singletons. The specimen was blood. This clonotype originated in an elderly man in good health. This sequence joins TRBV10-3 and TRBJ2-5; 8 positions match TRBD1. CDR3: CAIRGDRPQETQYF. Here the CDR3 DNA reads TGTGCCATCAGGGGGGACAGGCCACAAGAGACCCAGTACTTC.